The 4 T cell receptor beta chains given below trace back to one sample, sequenced in a study of cytomegalovirus exposure and HLA in healthy donors. The PCR made use of 60 Vbeta and 13 Jbeta primers. TCRdb's copy holds only in-frame clones and misses some; the assay was immunoSEQ multiplex PCR. This listing includes tens of thousands of clones. The sequencing sample was made of PBMCs. These receptors originate from a female donor in good health and CMV-seronegative.

CDR3 bases: TGTGCCAGTAGGGACACTTGGAATGAAAAACTGTTTTTT. Its translation: CASRDTWNEKLFF. This sequence joins TRBV18 and TRBJ1-4, with D tentatively TRBD1 (6 bases). Trimming cost V 9 bases and J 5 bases, with 13 bases left between them. The CDR3 extends over 13 amino acids. Germline-derived CDR1 and CDR2 are KGHSH and LQKENI.

This chain joins TRBV5-5 and TRBJ2-3; 8 bases agree with TRBD1. This CDR3 is built from 16 residues. From germline, CDR1 is SGHKS and CDR2 YYEKEE (reference sequence). V lost 1 base, J lost 2 bases, and 6 bases stayed unmatched. CDR3 bases: TGTGCCAGCAGCTTGTTGCCAGGGGGCTTCACAGATACGCAGTATTTT. Protein: CASSLLPGGFTDTQYF.

The chain has TRBV9 and TRBJ1-4; 9 bases match TRBD1. Germline assignment: CDR1 SGDLS and CDR2 YYNGEE. The length of the CDR3 is 14 residues. V lost 3 bases, J lost 7 bases, and 4 bases stayed unmatched. The CDR3 DNA sequence: TGTGCCAGCAGCGACAGGGGGCAGAGTGAAAAACTGTTTTTT. Amino acids: CASSDRGQSEKLFF. Looking up the rest from reference TRBV9 and TRBJ1-4 gives the full variable domain: DSGVTQTPKHLITATGQRVTLRCSPRSGDLSVYWYQQSLDQGLQFLIQYYNGEERAKGNILERFSAQQFPDLHSELNLSSLELGDSALYFCASSDRGQSEKLFFGSGTQLSVL.

Note on this clone: Since the CDR3 does not end with the conserved phenylalanine or tryptophan, this likely comes from a read error. The DNA is left out, because the CDR3 cannot be placed on it with certainty; the CDR3 is given as TCRdb lists it. The chain recombines TRBV9 with TRBJ2-7; the table's D call, TRBD1, has no DNA check behind it. Germline assignment: CDR1 SGDLS and CDR2 YYNGEE. The CDR3 is 10 amino acids long, termini counted. The CDR3 loop is CASSVPRTGL.